The 10 T cell receptor beta chains below were found in one sample sequenced in a study of blood T cell repertoires in COVID-19. Some clones are missing from TCRdb's copy, which holds only in-frame ones; the method was immunoSEQ multiplex PCR. The profile covers 200,000 to 300,000 clones, with around nine tenths appearing a single time and about 5.2% taken by the ten largest. Input material: peripheral blood. The receptors here all came from a woman aged 55-70 years with COVID-19, enrolled during active disease.

The chain joins TRBV5-8 to TRBJ2-7; D is uncertain. In germline, CDR1 is SGHTS, CDR2 YDEGEE. Trimming pared 4 bases from V and 0 bases from J, leaving 14 bases between. The CDR3 contains 15 residues. The DNA of the CDR3 is TGTGCCAGCAGCAACACGGCGCGGATCTCCTACGAGCAGTACTTC. It yields the protein CASSNTARISYEQYF.

The rearrangement uses TRBV19 and TRBJ1-1; D is perhaps TRBD1 (5 bases). V shed 5 bases and J shed 1 base, with 17 bases lying between them. Germline-derived CDR1 and CDR2 are LNHDA and SQIVND (reference sequence). The CDR3 consists of 16 residues. The CDR3 reads CASSHGGGVGNTEAFF. The CDR3, as DNA: TGTGCCAGTAGTCACGGGGGAGGGGTAGGGAACACTGAAGCTTTCTTT.

The chain uses TRBV5-1 and TRBJ2-3; 7 nucleotides match TRBD1. Trimming took 5 bases from V and 1 from J; bases not matched to a gene: 7. This CDR3 is built from 15 residues. Looked up from germline, CDR1 is SGHRS and CDR2 is YFSETQ. This chain's CDR3 is CASSRSGQRTDTQYF. The CDR3 region has the DNA TGCGCCAGCAGTCGATCGGGACAGCGCACAGATACGCAGTATTTT.

This chain joins TRBV7-3 and TRBJ2-3, with D possibly matching TRBD2 (5 bases). The germline V gene encodes CDR1 SGHTA and CDR2 FQGTGA. CDR3 length: 16 residues. V lost 2 bases and J lost 3, with 15 bases in between. The CDR3 bases are TGTGCCAGCAGCTTATTGGCTAGCCGAAGTACAGATACGCAGTATTTT. It specifies CASSLLASRSTDTQYF.

The chain combines TRBV5-3 with TRBJ1-6; TRBD1 aligns across 12 bases. TRBV5-3 is recorded as an ORF, its role being uncertain. V gave up 4 bases and J gave up 9 bases; unmatched junction bases: 8. CDR3 length: 16 amino acids. The CDR3 spells CARSPGQGAFCSPLHF. CDR3 DNA sequence: TGTGCCAGAAGCCCGGGACAGGGGGCATTCTGTTCACCCCTCCACTTT.

The chain combines TRBV19 with TRBJ2-5, with a tentative D call TRBD2 (5 bases). Trimming left V 4 bases short and J 7 bases short, with 13 bases between. From germline, CDR1 is LNHDA and CDR2 SQIVND (reference sequence). This CDR3 region has 13 residues. In DNA form, the CDR3 reads TGTGCCAGTAGTACCCCCCCAAGCGGGACCCAGTACTTC. Its protein product is CASSTPPSGTQYF.

This chain connects TRBV9 to TRBJ2-2; 10 bases are a match to TRBD1. V gave up 4 bases and J gave up 7 bases; unmatched junction bases: 7. This CDR3 spans 15 amino acids. In germline, CDR1 is SGDLS, CDR2 YYNGEE. The chain's CDR3 is CASSSKGQGHGELFF. CDR3 nucleotide sequence: TGTGCCAGCAGCTCAAAGGGACAGGGGCACGGGGAGCTGTTTTTT.

The V call is TRBV11-2, the J call TRBJ2-5; 7 positions agree with TRBD2. This CDR3 comprises 14 residues. V dropped 5 bases and J dropped 4; count of bases not matched to a gene: 7. From germline, CDR1 is SGHAT and CDR2 FQNNGV. The CDR3 reads CASSLQIAGETQYF. The CDR3 region has the DNA TGTGCCAGCAGCCTACAGATAGCGGGAGAGACCCAGTACTTC.

This clone has a single count. The DNA for the CDR3 is TGTGCCAGCAGCTCGTTAGCGGGAGTGTCCTACAATGAGCAGTTCTTC. Its translation: CASSSLAGVSYNEQFF. The rearrangement uses TRBV11-2 and TRBJ2-1; 9 bases are a match to TRBD2. The CDR3 totals 16 residues. The V gene's germline CDR1 is SGHAT and CDR2 FQNNGV. After removal of 4 bases from V and 1 base from J, the junction contained 5 bases not matched to a gene. The full variable domain, completed using reference TRBV11-2 and TRBJ2-1, is EAGVAQSPRYKIIEKRQSVAFWCNPISGHATLYWYQQILGQGPKLLIQFQNNGVVDDSQLPKDRFSAERLKGVDSTLKIQPAKLEDSAVYLCASSSLAGVSYNEQFFGPGTRLTVL.

For this clone: One end of the junction does not line up with germline, which may come from a read error. The chain employs TRBV6-5 and TRBJ1-2, with 8 positions matching TRBD1. This CDR3 has 12 residues. Per germline, CDR1 MNHEY and CDR2 SVGAGI. The CDR3 coding sequence is TGTGCCAGCAGTCGCCGACAGGGGCGGCTCTCATTC. It is translated as CASSRRQGRLSF.